This is a list of T cell receptor beta chains from one sample in a study of cytomegalovirus exposure and HLA in healthy donors. TCRdb's table, derived via immunoSEQ multiplex PCR, lists solely in-frame clones and lacks some. Here the sample spans over 150,000 clones, 65% to 80% being singletons. The sample was PBMCs. Receptor source: a man aged 35 to 55 in good health and CMV-seronegative. Both conserved end residues are part of each CDR3. D genes are given only for firm matches. Clone size appears in some rows only: once, few, many, or a class for an expanded clone.

v_call: TRBV7-3
clone_size: -
j_call: TRBJ2-2
d_call: -
cdr3_nt: TGTGCCAGCAGGAAAAGGGGGGGCGCAGACACCGGGGAGCTGTTTTTT
cdr3_aa: CASRKRGGADTGELFF

v_call: TRBV28
clone_size: -
j_call: TRBJ1-5
d_call: TRBD1
cdr3_nt: TGTGCCAGCAGTCTAGGGACAGTCAATCAGCCCCAGCATTTT
cdr3_aa: CASSLGTVNQPQHF

v_call: TRBV18
clone_size: -
j_call: TRBJ2-3
d_call: -
cdr3_nt: TGTGCCAGCTCACCAATGGGCCTTAGCACAGATACGCAGTATTTT
cdr3_aa: CASSPMGLSTDTQYF

v_call: TRBV6-4
clone_size: -
j_call: TRBJ1-5
d_call: -
cdr3_nt: TGTCCTGCTTGTCGGGACAATCAGCCCCAGCATTTT
cdr3_aa: CPACRDNQPQHF

v_call: TRBV5-1
clone_size: -
j_call: TRBJ2-7
d_call: -
cdr3_nt: TGCGCCAGCACCTCCCCCGGGTACGAGCAGTACTTC
cdr3_aa: CASTSPGYEQYF

v_call: TRBV5-1
clone_size: -
j_call: TRBJ2-1
d_call: TRBD1
cdr3_nt: TGCGCCAGCAGCCGGGGACAGAACGACAATGAGCAGTTCTTC
cdr3_aa: CASSRGQNDNEQFF

v_call: TRBV19
clone_size: -
j_call: TRBJ1-1
d_call: TRBD1
cdr3_nt: TGTGCCAGTAGGACGGGACAGGCCATGAACACTGAAGCTTTCTTT
cdr3_aa: CASRTGQAMNTEAFF

v_call: TRBV13
clone_size: -
j_call: TRBJ2-5
d_call: TRBD1
cdr3_nt: TGTGCCAGCAGCTTAGGCCGTGGGGACAGGGTGCAAGAGACCCAGTACTTC
cdr3_aa: CASSLGRGDRVQETQYF

v_call: TRBV9
clone_size: -
j_call: TRBJ2-5
d_call: -
cdr3_nt: TGTGCCAGCAGCGTAGTCCCGACAGCACAAGAGACCCAGTACTTC
cdr3_aa: CASSVVPTAQETQYF

v_call: TRBV2
clone_size: -
j_call: TRBJ2-5
d_call: -
cdr3_nt: TGTGCCAGCACTCTCCGGACAGCGCAAGAGACCCAGTACTTC
cdr3_aa: CASTLRTAQETQYF

v_call: TRBV25-1
clone_size: -
j_call: TRBJ2-5
d_call: TRBD2
cdr3_nt: TGTGCCAGCAGGACTAGCGGGGGGCCCGGGCAGACCCAGTACTTC
cdr3_aa: CASRTSGGPGQTQYF

v_call: TRBV7-9
clone_size: -
j_call: TRBJ2-1
d_call: -
cdr3_nt: TGTGCCAGCAGCTTCGGGGTAGGGTCCAATGAGCAGTTCTTC
cdr3_aa: CASSFGVGSNEQFF

v_call: TRBV7-3
clone_size: -
j_call: TRBJ1-2
d_call: TRBD1
cdr3_nt: TGTGCCAGCAGCCTTTCCGGGACAGAGTTCGGCTACACCTTC
cdr3_aa: CASSLSGTEFGYTF

v_call: TRBV6-5
clone_size: once
j_call: TRBJ1-1
d_call: TRBD1
cdr3_nt: TGTGCCAGCAGGCAACAGGGGTCGAACACTGAAGCTTTCTTT
cdr3_aa: CASRQQGSNTEAFF

v_call: TRBV19
clone_size: -
j_call: TRBJ2-2
d_call: -
cdr3_nt: TGTGCCAGTAGTATAGACACGAACACCGGGGAGCTGTTTTTT
cdr3_aa: CASSIDTNTGELFF

v_call: TRBV9
clone_size: -
j_call: TRBJ2-1
d_call: -
cdr3_nt: TGTGCCAGCAGCGTAGCCCCAGGCAATGAGCAGTTCTTC
cdr3_aa: CASSVAPGNEQFF

v_call: TRBV7-9
clone_size: once
j_call: TRBJ2-1
d_call: -
cdr3_nt: TGTACCAGCAGCTTAACTAGCTTTGGGAAGTTCTTC
cdr3_aa: CTSSLTSFGKFF

v_call: TRBV28
clone_size: -
j_call: TRBJ1-1
d_call: -
cdr3_nt: TGTGCCAGCAGTTTGTATAACACTGAAGCTTTCTTT
cdr3_aa: CASSLYNTEAFF

v_call: TRBV29-1
clone_size: -
j_call: TRBJ1-1
d_call: -
cdr3_nt: TGCAGCGCCTGGCAGTACACTGAAGCTTTCTTT
cdr3_aa: CSAWQYTEAFF

v_call: TRBV18
clone_size: -
j_call: TRBJ1-2
d_call: -
cdr3_nt: TGTGCCAGCTCACCGCCACAGAATTATGGCTACACCTTC
cdr3_aa: CASSPPQNYGYTF

v_call: TRBV5-6
clone_size: -
j_call: TRBJ2-1
d_call: -
cdr3_nt: TGTGCCAGCAGCTCGGAGAGCTCCTACAATGAGCAGTTCTTC
cdr3_aa: CASSSESSYNEQFF

v_call: TRBV18
clone_size: -
j_call: TRBJ2-7
d_call: -
cdr3_nt: TGTGCCAGCTCACCTAAGAGTAACTCCTACGAGCAGTACTTC
cdr3_aa: CASSPKSNSYEQYF

v_call: TRBV6-1
clone_size: -
j_call: TRBJ2-1
d_call: TRBD2
cdr3_nt: TGTGCCAGCAGTGTTCTGCGGGGGACCGTTTCTGAGCAGTTCTTC
cdr3_aa: CASSVLRGTVSEQFF

v_call: TRBV11-2
clone_size: once
j_call: TRBJ2-5
d_call: TRBD2
cdr3_nt: TGTGCCAGCAGTCTAGGCGGGGGGTTTCAAGAGACCCAGTACTTC
cdr3_aa: CASSLGGGFQETQYF

v_call: TRBV5-4
clone_size: few
j_call: TRBJ2-2
d_call: -
cdr3_nt: TGTGCCAGCAGCCCCCGGGACATCACCGGGGAGCTGTTTTTT
cdr3_aa: CASSPRDITGELFF

v_call: TRBV28
clone_size: -
j_call: TRBJ1-1
d_call: -
cdr3_nt: TGTGCCAGCACAGGATCGATGCCCACTGAAGCTTTCTTT
cdr3_aa: CASTGSMPTEAFF

v_call: TRBV7-9
clone_size: -
j_call: TRBJ1-6
d_call: -
cdr3_nt: TGTGCCAGCAGCTTACTTGAGGATTCACCCCTCCACTTT
cdr3_aa: CASSLLEDSPLHF

v_call: TRBV5-1
clone_size: -
j_call: TRBJ2-7
d_call: TRBD1
cdr3_nt: TGCGCCAGCAGCTTGGAAGGGGGCGGCTACGAGCAGTACTTC
cdr3_aa: CASSLEGGGYEQYF

v_call: TRBV4-1
clone_size: once
j_call: TRBJ1-4
d_call: -
cdr3_nt: TGCGCCAGCCGAGGGGAAAAACTGTTTTTT
cdr3_aa: CASRGEKLFF

v_call: TRBV5-1
clone_size: -
j_call: TRBJ2-7
d_call: -
cdr3_nt: TGCGCCAGCAGCCCGTATTTACAGGCAGCCTACGAGCAGTACTTC
cdr3_aa: CASSPYLQAAYEQYF

v_call: TRBV9
clone_size: few
j_call: TRBJ2-7
d_call: -
cdr3_nt: TGTGCCAGCAGCGTAGAACAGGGCTCCTACGAGCAGTACTTC
cdr3_aa: CASSVEQGSYEQYF

v_call: TRBV4-1
clone_size: -
j_call: TRBJ1-4
d_call: -
cdr3_nt: TGCGCCAGCAGCCAAACCAGGACAGTCAATGAAAAACTGTTTTTT
cdr3_aa: CASSQTRTVNEKLFF

v_call: TRBV11-2
clone_size: -
j_call: TRBJ1-2
d_call: -
cdr3_nt: TGTGCCAGCAGCATACGGACAGAGACTTCTGGCTATGGCTACACCTTC
cdr3_aa: CASSIRTETSGYGYTF

v_call: TRBV10-3
clone_size: -
j_call: TRBJ2-5
d_call: -
cdr3_nt: TGTGCCATCAGTGAGGGCCTAGCTGAAGAGACCCAGTACTTC
cdr3_aa: CAISEGLAEETQYF

v_call: TRBV27
clone_size: -
j_call: TRBJ2-7
d_call: -
cdr3_nt: TGTGCCAGCAGTCGGGGACAAATCCCCTACGAGCAGTACTTC
cdr3_aa: CASSRGQIPYEQYF

v_call: TRBV9
clone_size: -
j_call: TRBJ1-4
d_call: -
cdr3_nt: TGTGCCAGCAGCCCACAACCGGGAGCAAAGGGCGGGAGAGAAAAACTGTTTTTT
cdr3_aa: CASSPQPGAKGGREKLFF

v_call: TRBV4-2
clone_size: -
j_call: TRBJ1-4
d_call: -
cdr3_nt: TGTGCCAGCAGCCAAGGGGGGGTTGGGGAAAAACTGTTTTTT
cdr3_aa: CASSQGGVGEKLFF

v_call: TRBV15
clone_size: -
j_call: TRBJ1-6
d_call: -
cdr3_nt: TGTGCCACCAGCAGGGCAGGGGTGGGTAATTCACCCCTCCACTTT
cdr3_aa: CATSRAGVGNSPLHF

v_call: TRBV4-3
clone_size: -
j_call: TRBJ2-6
d_call: TRBD1
cdr3_nt: TGCGCCAGCAGCCAAGATGGGACAGGGGCTGGGGCCAACGTCCTGACTTTC
cdr3_aa: CASSQDGTGAGANVLTF

v_call: TRBV2
clone_size: -
j_call: TRBJ1-2
d_call: -
cdr3_nt: TGTGCCAGCAGTGACGGCGGGGCAGGGAGGGGCTATGGCTACACCTTC
cdr3_aa: CASSDGGAGRGYGYTF

v_call: TRBV4-1
clone_size: -
j_call: TRBJ2-7
d_call: -
cdr3_nt: TGCGCCAGCAGCCAAGATGAGGCGGTAGTACGGGAGCAGTACTTC
cdr3_aa: CASSQDEAVVREQYF

v_call: TRBV18
clone_size: -
j_call: TRBJ2-1
d_call: -
cdr3_nt: TGTGCCAGCTCACCACCACACGTCTCCTACAATGAGCAGTTCTTC
cdr3_aa: CASSPPHVSYNEQFF

v_call: TRBV7-7
clone_size: -
j_call: TRBJ2-5
d_call: TRBD1
cdr3_nt: TGTGCTAGCAGCCTAACTACGACAGGGGGAGAGACCCAGTACTTC
cdr3_aa: CASSLTTTGGETQYF

v_call: TRBV5-1
clone_size: -
j_call: TRBJ1-1
d_call: TRBD1
cdr3_nt: TGCGCCAGCAGCCCGGACAGGGTAAGACTGAACACTGAAGCTTTCTTT
cdr3_aa: CASSPDRVRLNTEAFF

v_call: TRBV28
clone_size: once
j_call: TRBJ2-2
d_call: TRBD1
cdr3_nt: TGTGCCAGCAGTGTCGGACAGGGAGCGGGCACCGGGGAGCTGTTTTTT
cdr3_aa: CASSVGQGAGTGELFF

v_call: TRBV30
clone_size: few
j_call: TRBJ1-2
d_call: TRBD1
cdr3_nt: TGTGCCTGGAGGCCGACAGGGGACCATTATGGCTACACCTTC
cdr3_aa: CAWRPTGDHYGYTF

v_call: TRBV11-2
clone_size: -
j_call: TRBJ1-6
d_call: -
cdr3_nt: TGTGCCAGCAGGATACAGGCCCAATGGGATTCACCCCTCCACTTT
cdr3_aa: CASRIQAQWDSPLHF

v_call: TRBV6-1
clone_size: -
j_call: TRBJ2-7
d_call: TRBD1
cdr3_nt: TGTGCCAGCAGTGAAGCGACAGGGGCCCTAGGGGAGCAGTACTTC
cdr3_aa: CASSEATGALGEQYF